These 19 T cell receptor beta chains were all obtained from the same sample, sequenced in a study of cytomegalovirus exposure and HLA in healthy donors. The PCR used 60 Vbeta and 13 Jbeta primers. Assay: immunoSEQ multiplex PCR; the TCRdb copy retains only in-frame clones and omits some. The table shows about 150,000 clones, with roughly 84% occurring only once. Sequenced sample: PBMCs. These receptor sequences come from a boy under 10 years old in good health and CMV-seronegative.

The chain recombines TRBV4-3 with TRBJ2-3, with TRBD2 matching over 10 bases. V was pared by 0 bases and J by 5 bases, with 8 bases of the junction left unmatched. CDR3 size: 17 residues. From germline, CDR1 is LGHNA and CDR2 YSLEER. CDR3 DNA sequence: TGCGCCAGCAGCCAAGATTTGCTAGCGGGAGTCAAAGATACGCAGTATTTT. This translates into CASSQDLLAGVKDTQYF.

V is TRBV7-3 and J is TRBJ2-2; D gene ambiguous. V was trimmed by 5 bases and J by 1 base, leaving 5 bases between them. Germline CDR1 and CDR2: SGHTA and FQGTGA. The CDR3 covers 13 residues. In DNA, the CDR3 is TGTGCCAGCAGCACAAGGAACACCGGGGAGCTGTTTTTT. It specifies CASSTRNTGELFF.

Only a few counts were recorded for this clone. The chain uses TRBV7-8 and TRBJ2-1; TRBD2 matches at 8 bases. The CDR3 has 15 residues. J lost 2 bases, V lost 4 bases, and 4 bases had no gene match. Germline CDR1 SGHVS, CDR2 FQNEAQ. The CDR3 nucleotides are TGTGCCAGCAGCTCAGCGGGAGCGGCCTACAATGAGCAGTTCTTC. This translates into CASSSAGAAYNEQFF.

The rearrangement links TRBV15 to TRBJ1-2; weak D call: TRBD1 (6 bases). Germline V gives CDR1 LNHNV, CDR2 YYDKDF (reference sequence). Trimming took off 5 bases at V and 7 bases at J, with 20 bases between the two ends. The CDR3 covers 15 residues. CDR3 bases: TGTGCCACCAGCTCCCGAGACAGGCCGTCAAGTGGCTACACCTTC. Its protein product is CATSSRDRPSSGYTF.

V and J are TRBV4-3 and TRBJ2-5; 8 nucleotides agree with TRBD2. The V segment lost 3 bases and the J segment 5 bases; nucleotides outside the gene matches: 11. The length of the CDR3 is 16 residues. CDR1 is LGHNA and CDR2 is YSLEER in the germline V gene. The CDR3 DNA reads TGCGCCAGCAGCCAGCAACCAGCGGGGGCCGGGGAGACCCAGTACTTC. It translates to CASSQQPAGAGETQYF.

V and J are TRBV20-1 and TRBJ1-5; no reliable D call. V was pared by 5 bases and J by 12 bases, with 14 bases between. The germline CDR1 and CDR2 sequences are DFQATT and SNEGSKA (reference sequence). CDR3 length equals 11 residues. The chain's CDR3 is CSAPLGGLQHF. CDR3 sequence (DNA): TGCAGTGCTCCCCTTGGAGGACTCCAGCATTTT.

This chain connects TRBV25-1 to TRBJ2-7; the match to TRBD1 covers 12 bases. The CDR3 has 14 residues. CDR1 MGHDK and CDR2 SYGVNS come from the germline V gene. J gave up 4 bases and V 6 bases, and 4 bases lay outside the gene matches. The CDR3 DNA is TGTGCCAGCAGCGGGACAGGGGGCATGTACGAGCAGTACTTC. It codes for CASSGTGGMYEQYF.

The rearrangement links TRBV18 to TRBJ2-5, with 11 positions matching TRBD2. The CDR3 loop spans 15 amino acids. From germline, CDR1 is KGHSH and CDR2 LQKENI. V lost 5 bases and J lost 4; bases outside the gene matches: 6. The CDR3 sequence: CASSSLAGGRETQYF. Here the CDR3 DNA reads TGTGCCAGCTCATCCTTAGCGGGAGGGCGAGAGACCCAGTACTTC.

V gene TRBV6-5 combines with J gene TRBJ2-5; 7 bases match TRBD1. Germline-derived CDR1 and CDR2 are MNHEY and SVGAGI. CDR3 length: 14 residues. Unmatched junction bases numbered 5, after V lost 5 bases and J lost 2 bases. CDR3 sequence: CASSTDRAQETQYF. The CDR3 DNA reads TGTGCCAGCAGTACCGACAGGGCGCAAGAGACCCAGTACTTC.

CDR3 protein: CASSPYMNTEAFF. Written as DNA, the CDR3 is TGTGCCAGCAGCCCGTACATGAACACTGAAGCTTTCTTT. The chain uses TRBV6-1 and TRBJ1-1; D is unclear. In germline, CDR1 is MNHNS, CDR2 SASEGT. The CDR3 has 13 amino acids. Trimming removed 6 bases at V and 0 bases at J, with 8 bases between.

The chain combines TRBV18 with TRBJ2-1, with 11 bases matching TRBD1. There are 15 residues in the CDR3. The germline V gene has CDR1 KGHSH and CDR2 LQKENI. Trimming cost V 6 bases and J 6 bases; bases outside gene matches: 7. CDR3: CASSRGQGARNEQFF. The CDR3 nucleotides are TGTGCCAGCTCGCGAGGACAGGGGGCGCGCAATGAGCAGTTCTTC. The variable domain in full, with the rest retrieved from reference TRBV18 and TRBJ2-1, is NAGVMQNPRHLVRRRGQEARLRCSPMKGHSHVYWYRQLPEEGLKFMVYLQKENIIDESGMPKERFSAEFPKEGPSILRIQQVVRGDSAAYFCASSRGQGARNEQFFGPGTRLTVL.

The rearrangement links TRBV5-1 to TRBJ2-1; D ambiguous. Per the germline V gene, CDR1 is SGHRS and CDR2 is YFSETQ. Trimming stripped 0 bases from V and 7 bases from J, with 5 bases between. The CDR3 sequence is 12 residues long. CDR3 DNA: TGCGCCAGCAGCTTGGAACGGAATGAGCAGTTCTTC. It encodes CASSLERNEQFF.

The chain combines TRBV27 with TRBJ1-2; 9 nucleotides align to TRBD1. V shed 4 bases, J shed 3 bases, and the junction held 15 bases outside the gene matches. CDR1 and CDR2 from the germline V gene are MNHEY and SMNVEV (reference sequence). The CDR3 extends over 18 amino acids. CDR3 sequence reads: CASSSYRRGQGGDYGYTF. In DNA, the CDR3 is TGTGCCAGCAGTTCTTATCGAAGGGGACAGGGCGGTGACTATGGCTACACCTTC.

The gene calls are TRBV9 and TRBJ2-3; D is possibly TRBD1 (6 bases). The CDR3 has 12 residues. Looked up from germline, CDR1 is SGDLS and CDR2 is YYNGEE. V lost 0 bases and J lost 11, with 10 bases in between. CDR3 sequence: CASSVEQGQQYF. DNA of the CDR3: TGTGCCAGCAGCGTAGAACAGGGTCAGCAGTATTTT.

The V and J genes are TRBV7-9 and TRBJ1-2, with 7 bases identical to TRBD1. CDR1 and CDR2 from the germline V gene are SEHNR and FQNEAQ (reference sequence). V lost 4 bases and J lost 1; bases outside the gene matches: 15. The CDR3 runs 18 residues. CDR3 protein: CASSSAVVGTDNNYGYTF. The CDR3 DNA reads as TGTGCCAGCAGCTCTGCTGTGGTCGGGACAGACAATAACTATGGCTACACCTTC.

This rearrangement joins TRBV28 to TRBJ1-1; the match to TRBD1 covers 8 bases. CDR3 length: 17 amino acids. With 4 bases clipped from V and 2 bases from J, the junction kept 12 bases outside the gene matches. In germline, CDR1 is MDHEN, CDR2 SYDVKM. The CDR3 is CASSYLRTGSFNTEAFF. The CDR3 DNA sequence: TGTGCCAGCAGTTACCTTAGGACAGGGTCATTTAACACTGAAGCTTTCTTT.

This chain's CDR3 is CASSGKPHGQGRNTIYF. As DNA, the CDR3 is TGTGCCAGCAGTGGAAAACCACATGGACAGGGCCGAAACACCATATATTTT. The chain links TRBV6-1 to TRBJ1-3, with 8 bases identical to TRBD1. The CDR3 length is 17 residues. V lost 4 bases and J lost 5; bases outside the gene matches: 13. Germline CDR1 reads MNHNS; CDR2 reads SASEGT.

By share of the sample, this clone is medium-sized. This CDR3 is CASTTGTLSAGELFF. DNA for the CDR3: TGCGCCAGCACCACCGGGACTTTATCCGCCGGGGAGCTGTTTTTT. V is TRBV5-1 and J is TRBJ2-2, with a possible D match to TRBD2 (6 bases). From germline, CDR1 is SGHRS and CDR2 YFSETQ. This CDR3 has 15 residues. V was shortened by 6 bases and J by 6 bases, with 18 bases between the two germline ends.

The rearrangement uses TRBV2 and TRBJ2-3; D perhaps matches TRBD2 (5 bases). Trimming cost V 6 bases and J 4 bases, with 17 bases left between them. CDR3 length: 15 residues. Germline V gives CDR1 SNHLY, CDR2 FYNNEI. The CDR3 DNA sequence: TGTGCCAGCAGAGAGACCGAGCTGAGGGCAGATACGCAGTATTTT. Protein product: CASRETELRADTQYF.